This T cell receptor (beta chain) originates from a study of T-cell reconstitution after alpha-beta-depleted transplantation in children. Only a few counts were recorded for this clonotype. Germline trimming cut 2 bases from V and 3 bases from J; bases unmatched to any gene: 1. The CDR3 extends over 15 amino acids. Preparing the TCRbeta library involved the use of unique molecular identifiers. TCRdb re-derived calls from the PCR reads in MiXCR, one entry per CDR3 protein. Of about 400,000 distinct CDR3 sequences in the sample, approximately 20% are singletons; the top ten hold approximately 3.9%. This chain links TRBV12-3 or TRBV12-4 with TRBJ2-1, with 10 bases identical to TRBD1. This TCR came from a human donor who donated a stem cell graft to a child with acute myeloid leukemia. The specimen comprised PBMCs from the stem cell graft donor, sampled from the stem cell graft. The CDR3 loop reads CASSLRTGGYNEQFF. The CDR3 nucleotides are TGTGCCAGCAGTTTAAGGACAGGGGGCTACAATGAGCAGTTCTTC.